This T cell receptor beta chain was captured in a study of blood T cell repertoires in COVID-19. Sequenced by immunoSEQ multiplex PCR; TCRdb stores in-frame clones only, minus some. In the table there are 200,000 to 250,000 clones, roughly 84% of which are singletons. The CDR3 spans 15 residues. V lost 4 bases, J lost 3 bases, and 6 bases stayed unmatched. In germline, CDR1 is SGDLS, CDR2 YYNGEE. Material: peripheral blood. The V and J genes are TRBV9 and TRBJ2-5, with 10 bases lining up with TRBD2. This TCR was sampled from a woman older than 75 with active or convalescent COVID-19. The CDR3 reads CASSTGTSAKETQYF. Written as DNA, the CDR3 is TGTGCCAGCAGCACCGGGACTAGCGCCAAAGAGACCCAGTACTTC.